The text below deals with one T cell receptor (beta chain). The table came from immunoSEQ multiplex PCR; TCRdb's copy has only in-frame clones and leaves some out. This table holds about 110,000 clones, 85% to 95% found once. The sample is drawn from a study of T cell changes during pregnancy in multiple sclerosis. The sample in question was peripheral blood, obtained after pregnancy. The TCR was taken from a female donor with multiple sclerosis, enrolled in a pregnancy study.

The CDR3 coding sequence is TGTGCCAGCAGCTTAGGACTAGCGGGGGGGCGGCAAGAGACCCAGTACTTC. It yields the protein CASSLGLAGGRQETQYF. The rearrangement uses TRBV7-2 and TRBJ2-5; TRBD2 agrees at 14 bases. Trimming cost V 1 base and J 2 bases; bases outside gene matches: 3. The CDR3 spans 17 residues. Germline loops: CDR1 SGHTA, CDR2 FQGNSA.